These 27 T cell receptor beta chains were all obtained from the same sample, sequenced in a study of response to subunit inactivated influenza vaccine. TCRdb redid the calling of the RT-PCR reads with MiXCR, one entry per CDR3 protein. Of about 650,000 distinct CDR3 sequences listed, more than 15% were seen once; the top ten hold more than 9%. Specimen: PBMCs from blood, collected 11 to 12 days after vaccination. All receptors derive from a man between 50 and 59 years old who received an inactivated influenza vaccine.

The chain combines TRBV20-1 with TRBJ1-6; 7 nucleotides align to TRBD1. Germline V gene lookup returns CDR1 DFQATT and CDR2 SNEGSKA (reference sequence). With V trimmed by 6 bases and J by 8 bases, 7 bases remained unmatched. CDR3 length equals 13 residues. The CDR3 loop reads CSATQTGDSPLHF. The CDR3 nucleotides are TGCAGTGCCACCCAAACAGGGGATTCACCCCTCCACTTT.

This clonotype was counted at least ten times. This chain links TRBV5-1 with TRBJ2-1; 7 bases are a match to TRBD1. The V and J ends lost 0 bases and 8 bases, in that order; junction bases with no gene match: 2. The length of the CDR3 is 13 residues. CDR1 and CDR2 (germline): SGHRS, YFSETQ. The CDR3 DNA sequence: TGCGCCAGCAGCTTGGAGGGGGCCCATGAGCAGTTCTTC. Translation: CASSLEGAHEQFF.

This chain uses TRBV5-6 with TRBJ2-3; 8 positions match TRBD1. J lost 5 bases, V lost 0 bases, and 8 bases had no gene match. The length of the CDR3 is 16 residues. Germline values: CDR1 SGHDT, CDR2 YYEEEE. The CDR3: CASSLGLTGVGDTQYF. The CDR3 DNA follows: TGTGCCAGCAGCTTGGGGCTGACAGGGGTTGGAGATACGCAGTATTTT.

The chain links TRBV5-1 to TRBJ2-4; the match to TRBD1 covers 8 bases. The CDR3 covers 16 residues. V shed 0 bases, J shed 0 bases, and the junction held 2 bases outside the gene matches. Looked up from germline, CDR1 is SGHRS and CDR2 is YFSETQ. CDR3 sequence: CASSLDQGAAKNIQYF. In nucleotides, the CDR3 is TGCGCCAGCAGCTTGGATCAGGGGGCAGCCAAAAACATTCAGTACTTC.

This chain uses TRBV15 with TRBJ2-7; 8 nucleotides align to TRBD1. This CDR3 spans 14 amino acids. CDR1 is LNHNV and CDR2 is YYDKDF in the germline V gene (reference sequence). J was trimmed by 4 bases and V by 3 bases; bases with no gene match: 5. The DNA of the CDR3 is TGTGCCACCAGCAGGGGACAGGTTCGTTACGAGCAGTACTTC. Residues: CATSRGQVRYEQYF.

CDR3 loop: CASSPFSLQPQHF. CDR3 coding DNA: TGTGCCAGCTCACCATTTTCGCTCCAGCCCCAGCATTTT. The rearrangement links TRBV18 to TRBJ1-5; D gene unclear. The CDR3 covers 13 residues. V dropped 2 bases and J dropped 7 bases, with 9 bases sitting between them. Germline CDR1 reads KGHSH; CDR2 reads LQKENI.

This clonotype came up many times. The chain combines TRBV29-1 with TRBJ2-7, with 8 bases matching TRBD1. With V trimmed by 7 bases and J by 4 bases, 12 bases remained unmatched. Germline loops: CDR1 SQVTM, CDR2 ANQGSEA. This CDR3 region has 14 residues. The CDR3, as DNA: TGCAGCGCCACGCCCGGGACAGGAGAATACGAGCAGTACTTC. Its translation: CSATPGTGEYEQYF.

This clonotype was seen a few times. This chain connects TRBV7-9 to TRBJ2-7; TRBD2 matches at 11 bases. This CDR3 has 15 residues. The germline V gene has CDR1 SEHNR and CDR2 FQNEAQ (reference sequence). Trimming removed 5 bases from V and 3 bases from J; junction bases left unmatched: 6. The CDR3 DNA is TGTGCCAGCAGCCCGGGACTAGCGGAAATCTACGAGCAGTACTTC. It codes for CASSPGLAEIYEQYF. The full variable domain, in which reference TRBV7-9 and TRBJ2-7 provide the parts outside the CDR3, is DTGVSQNPRHKITKRGQNVTFRCDPISEHNRLYWYRQTLGQGPEFLTYFQNEAQLEKSRLLSDRFSAERPKGSFSTLEIQRTEQGDSAMYLCASSPGLAEIYEQYFGPGTRLTVT.

The chain joins TRBV4-2 to TRBJ2-5; D ambiguous. CDR3 length: 15 residues. V shed 0 bases and J shed 2 bases, with 10 bases lying between them. Germline V lookup: CDR1 LGHNA, CDR2 YNFKEQ. This chain's CDR3 is CASSQDIQIQETQYF. The CDR3 nucleotides read TGTGCCAGCAGCCAAGATATCCAGATACAAGAGACCCAGTACTTC.

Worth noting for this clonotype: A junction end diverges from the germline sequence, so it may reflect a read error. This chain connects TRBV10-3 to TRBJ2-5, with D possibly matching TRBD2 (6 bases). Germline CDR1 ENHRY, CDR2 SYGVKD. The CDR3 extends over 14 amino acids. This chain's CDR3 is CAIRAGRTQETQSF. The DNA for the CDR3 is TGTGCCATCAGAGCGGGCAGAACCCAAGAGACCCAGTCCTTC.

This clonotype was recorded at least ten times. The chain links TRBV24-1 to TRBJ2-7; tentatively, D is TRBD1 (6 bases). V was clipped by 3 bases and J by 3 bases, with 8 bases between them. There are 13 residues in the CDR3. Germline CDR1 KGHDR, CDR2 SFDVKD. The CDR3 protein is CATSDGGGYEQYF. The CDR3 DNA sequence: TGTGCCACCAGTGATGGGGGCGGCTACGAGCAGTACTTC.

The chain recombines TRBV4-2 with TRBJ1-5, with TRBD1 matching over 9 bases. The CDR3 consists of 16 residues. Germline CDR1 LGHNA, CDR2 YNFKEQ. With 0 bases clipped from V and 6 bases from J, the junction kept 6 bases outside the gene matches. The chain's CDR3 is CASSQERTGAGQPQHF. Written as DNA, the CDR3 is TGTGCCAGCAGCCAAGAACGGACAGGGGCTGGTCAGCCCCAGCATTTT.

The chain is built from TRBV6-1 and TRBJ1-5; no clear D. CDR3 length: 15 amino acids. V was shortened by 0 bases and J by 0 bases, with 6 bases between the two germline ends. Germline CDR1 MNHNS, CDR2 SASEGT. The CDR3 bases are TGTGCCAGCAGTGAAGCGGGGAATAGCAATCAGCCCCAGCATTTT. Protein product: CASSEAGNSNQPQHF.

The chain is built from TRBV15 and TRBJ2-1, with D tentatively TRBD2 (6 bases). V was clipped by 1 base and J by 5 bases, with 18 bases between them. Germline values: CDR1 LNHNV, CDR2 YYDKDF (reference sequence). The CDR3 is made up of 17 amino acids. CDR3 coding DNA: TGTGCCACCAGCAGAGTCCCAAGCGGGCCCGTTGACAATGAGCAGTTCTTC. Translating it yields CATSRVPSGPVDNEQFF.

The J gene is TRBJ2-2, the V gene TRBV5-6; no clear D. CDR1 SGHDT and CDR2 YYEEEE come from the germline V gene. V lost 0 bases, J lost 7 bases, and 10 bases lay in between. The CDR3 consists of 14 residues. The CDR3 is CASSLDGRSGELFF. The DNA for the CDR3 is TGTGCCAGCAGCTTGGATGGCCGGAGCGGGGAGCTGTTTTTT.

The sample holds a few counts of this clonotype. CDR3 coding DNA: TGCAGTGCTAGAGACCCTAGCGGGCGCGAGACCCAGTACTTC. Protein product: CSARDPSGRETQYF. The chain has TRBV20-1 and TRBJ2-5, with 8 bases fitting TRBD2. The CDR3 runs 14 residues. Per the germline V gene, CDR1 is DFQATT and CDR2 is SNEGSKA (reference sequence). With V trimmed by 0 bases and J by 5 bases, 5 bases remained unmatched.

A few counts support this clonotype. The J gene is TRBJ1-3, the V gene TRBV20-1, with D hard to call. CDR3 length equals 15 residues. Germline loops: CDR1 DFQATT, CDR2 SNEGSKA (reference sequence). Trimming stripped 3 bases from V and 0 bases from J, with 12 bases between. In DNA form, the CDR3 reads TGCAGTGCTAGCCGACCCCCCGTCTCTGGAAACACCATATATTTT. Protein: CSASRPPVSGNTIYF.

This clonotype was observed a handful of times. The chain uses TRBV29-1 and TRBJ2-1, with 7 bases that match TRBD2. V lost 5 bases and J lost 5; bases outside the gene matches: 3. CDR3 size: 12 residues. Germline CDR1 SQVTM, CDR2 ANQGSEA. DNA of the CDR3: TGCAGCGTTAAGAGCGGGAACAATGAGCAGTTCTTC. Its protein is CSVKSGNNEQFF.

This clonotype occurred a few times. The chain carries TRBV10-3 and TRBJ2-3; 7 bases align to TRBD2. With V trimmed by 7 bases and J by 1 base, 8 bases remained unmatched. The CDR3 spans 15 residues. Germline V gives CDR1 ENHRY, CDR2 SYGVKD. Here the CDR3 DNA reads TGTGCCATCACTGGGCAGCGGGGAGGCACAGATACGCAGTATTTT. Protein: CAITGQRGGTDTQYF.

V usage is TRBV29-1 and J usage is TRBJ2-5, with 11 nucleotides matching TRBD1. In germline, CDR1 is SQVTM, CDR2 ANQGSEA. Losses at the gene ends were 6 bases for V and 5 bases for J; bases not matched to a gene: 2. The CDR3 has 12 amino acids. In DNA form, the CDR3 reads TGCAGCGTCGGGACAGGGGGGGAGACCCAGTACTTC. Translation: CSVGTGGETQYF.

The table lists this clonotype with a few counts. The J gene is TRBJ2-1, the V gene TRBV7-9; TRBD2 matches 10 bases. The CDR3 contains 16 residues. J was trimmed by 8 bases and V by 8 bases; bases with no gene match: 15. Germline CDR1 reads SEHNR; CDR2 reads FQNEAQ (reference sequence). The CDR3 here is CASATYGTSVFYEQFF. DNA of the CDR3: TGTGCCAGCGCCACCTACGGGACTAGCGTATTCTATGAGCAGTTCTTC. The full variable domain, completed using reference TRBV7-9 and TRBJ2-1, is DTGVSQNPRHKITKRGQNVTFRCDPISEHNRLYWYRQTLGQGPEFLTYFQNEAQLEKSRLLSDRFSAERPKGSFSTLEIQRTEQGDSAMYLCASATYGTSVFYEQFFGPGTRLTVL.

This clonotype was picked up a small number of times. The gene calls are TRBV7-9 and TRBJ2-7, with D hard to call. CDR3 length: 12 amino acids. Per the germline V gene, CDR1 is SEHNR and CDR2 is FQNEAQ (reference sequence). Deletions cut 8 bases from V and 3 bases from J, with 11 bases between. The CDR3 sequence: CASVSFSYEQYF. DNA for the CDR3: TGTGCCAGCGTTTCGTTTAGCTACGAGCAGTACTTC.

This clonotype was observed a few times. The V gene is TRBV18, the J gene TRBJ1-5, with D tentatively TRBD1 (5 bases). The CDR3 runs to 17 residues. Trimming shortened V by 4 bases and J by 3 bases, and 19 bases separated the two germline ends. Germline V gene sequence: CDR1 KGHSH, CDR2 LQKENI. Here the CDR3 DNA reads TGTGCCAGCTCACTAAAACAGGTGGGGTTATCCAATCAGCCCCAGCATTTT. Translating it yields CASSLKQVGLSNQPQHF. Variable domain in full (rest from reference TRBV18 and TRBJ1-5): NAGVMQNPRHLVRRRGQEARLRCSPMKGHSHVYWYRQLPEEGLKFMVYLQKENIIDESGMPKERFSAEFPKEGPSILRIQQVVRGDSAAYFCASSLKQVGLSNQPQHFGDGTRLSIL.

The genes are TRBV3-1 and TRBJ2-5; D uncertain. This CDR3 is built from 14 residues. In germline, CDR1 is LGHDT, CDR2 YNNKEL (reference sequence). The ends were cut back, 7 bases at V and 3 bases at J, with 15 bases in the middle. The CDR3 protein is CASTAAGLKETQYF. The DNA for the CDR3 is TGTGCCAGCACGGCAGCCGGGTTGAAAGAGACCCAGTACTTC.

This clonotype was counted only a few times. The chain is built from TRBV10-3 and TRBJ2-7, with D perhaps TRBD2 (6 bases). Trimming removed 2 bases at V and 4 bases at J, with 9 bases between. From germline, CDR1 is ENHRY and CDR2 SYGVKD. The CDR3 consists of 13 residues. The CDR3 reads CAISERLGYEQYF. The CDR3 DNA reads TGTGCCATCAGTGAGCGACTAGGTTACGAGCAGTACTTC.

The rearrangement uses TRBV28 and TRBJ2-5; the match to TRBD1 covers 7 bases. The CDR3 covers 16 residues. Trimming at V came to 6 bases and at J to 5 bases, leaving 15 bases not matched to a gene. Germline CDR1 MDHEN, CDR2 SYDVKM. CDR3 DNA sequence: TGTGCCAGCAGCCCTCCCGGACAGGCCCGCCAGGAGACCCAGTACTTC. The encoded protein is CASSPPGQARQETQYF. The full variable domain, its missing parts supplied by reference TRBV28 and TRBJ2-5, is DVKVTQSSRYLVKRTGEKVFLECVQDMDHENMFWYRQDPGLGLRLIYFSYDVKMKEKGDIPEGYSVSREKKERFSLILESASTNQTSMYLCASSPPGQARQETQYFGPGTRLLVL.

In this sample, this clonotype turned up a few times. The genes are TRBV24-1 and TRBJ2-2, with TRBD1 identical over 10 bases. The CDR3 runs 16 residues. The germline V gene has CDR1 KGHDR and CDR2 SFDVKD. V shed 5 bases, J shed 5 bases, and the junction held 7 bases outside the gene matches. CDR3 DNA: TGTGCCACCAGTGCTACCGACAGGGGGCCGACCGGGGAGCTGTTTTTT. Protein product: CATSATDRGPTGELFF.